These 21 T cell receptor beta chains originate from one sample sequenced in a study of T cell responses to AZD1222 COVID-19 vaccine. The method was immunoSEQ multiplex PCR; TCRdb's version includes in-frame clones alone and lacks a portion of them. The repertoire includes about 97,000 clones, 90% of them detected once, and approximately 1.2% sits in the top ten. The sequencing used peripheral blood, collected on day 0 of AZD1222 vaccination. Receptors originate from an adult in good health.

The CDR3 sequence: CASSLVSSYNEQFF. CDR3 DNA: TGTGCCAGCAGCTTAGTCAGCTCCTACAATGAGCAGTTCTTC. The gene calls are TRBV7-9 and TRBJ2-1, with D hard to call. The germline V gene encodes CDR1 SEHNR and CDR2 FQNEAQ (reference sequence). This CDR3 is built from 14 residues. Deletions cut 1 base from V and 0 bases from J, with 4 bases between.

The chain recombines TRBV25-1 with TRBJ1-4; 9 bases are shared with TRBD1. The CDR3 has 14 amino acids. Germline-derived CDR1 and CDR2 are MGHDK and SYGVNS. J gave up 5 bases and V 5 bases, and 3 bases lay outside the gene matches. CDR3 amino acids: CASSSGTGNEKLFF. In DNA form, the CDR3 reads TGTGCCAGCAGTTCAGGGACAGGGAATGAAAAACTGTTTTTT.

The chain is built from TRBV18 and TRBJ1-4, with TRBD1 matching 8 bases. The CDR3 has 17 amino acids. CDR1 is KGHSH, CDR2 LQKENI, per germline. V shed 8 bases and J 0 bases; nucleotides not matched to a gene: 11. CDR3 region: CASASPDRGPTNEKLFF. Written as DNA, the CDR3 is TGTGCCAGCGCAAGCCCAGACAGGGGCCCAACTAATGAAAAACTGTTTTTT. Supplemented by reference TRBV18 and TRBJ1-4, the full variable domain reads NAGVMQNPRHLVRRRGQEARLRCSPMKGHSHVYWYRQLPEEGLKFMVYLQKENIIDESGMPKERFSAEFPKEGPSILRIQQVVRGDSAAYFCASASPDRGPTNEKLFFGSGTQLSVL.

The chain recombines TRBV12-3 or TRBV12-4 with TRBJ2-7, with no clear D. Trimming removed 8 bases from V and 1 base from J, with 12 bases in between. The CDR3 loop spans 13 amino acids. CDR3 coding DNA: TGTGCCAGCTGCATTAGCTCTTCCTACGAGCAGTACTTC. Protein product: CASCISSSYEQYF.

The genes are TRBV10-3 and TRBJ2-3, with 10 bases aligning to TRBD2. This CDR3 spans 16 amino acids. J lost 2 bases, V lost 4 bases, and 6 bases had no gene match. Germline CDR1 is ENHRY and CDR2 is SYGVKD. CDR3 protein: CAISVGSGGSTDTQYF. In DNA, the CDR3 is TGTGCCATCAGTGTAGGTAGCGGGGGGTCCACAGATACGCAGTATTTT.

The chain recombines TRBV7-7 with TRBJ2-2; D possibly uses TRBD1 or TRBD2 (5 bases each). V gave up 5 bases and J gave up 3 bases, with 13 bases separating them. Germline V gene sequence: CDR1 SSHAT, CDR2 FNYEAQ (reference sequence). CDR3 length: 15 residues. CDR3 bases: TGTGCCAGCAGCCTTACTCGGGGCGACACCGGGGAGCTGTTTTTT. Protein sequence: CASSLTRGDTGELFF.

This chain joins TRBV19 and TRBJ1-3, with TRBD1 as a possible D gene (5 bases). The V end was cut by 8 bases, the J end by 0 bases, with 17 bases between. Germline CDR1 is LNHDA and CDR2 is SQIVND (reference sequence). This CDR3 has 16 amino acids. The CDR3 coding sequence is TGTGCCAGTGGAGCTATGGGACGGGCCTCTGGAAACACCATATATTTT. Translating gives CASGAMGRASGNTIYF. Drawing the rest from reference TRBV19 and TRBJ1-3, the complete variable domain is DGGITQSPKYLFRKEGQNVTLSCEQNLNHDAMYWYRQDPGQGLRLIYYSQIVNDFQKGDIAEGYSVSREKKESFPLTVTSAQKNPTAFYLCASGAMGRASGNTIYFGEGSWLTVV.

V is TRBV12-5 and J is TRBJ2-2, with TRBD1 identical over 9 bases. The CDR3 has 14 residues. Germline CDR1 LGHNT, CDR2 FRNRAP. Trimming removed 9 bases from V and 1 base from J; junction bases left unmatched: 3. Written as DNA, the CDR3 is TGTGCTAGGCCGGGACAGGGGAACACCGGGGAGCTGTTTTTT. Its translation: CARPGQGNTGELFF.

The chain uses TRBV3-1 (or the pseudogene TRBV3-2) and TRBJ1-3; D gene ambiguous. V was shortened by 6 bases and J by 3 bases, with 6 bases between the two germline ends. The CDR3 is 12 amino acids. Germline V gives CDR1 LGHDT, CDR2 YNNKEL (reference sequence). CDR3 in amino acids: CASSPLGNTIYF. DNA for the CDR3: TGTGCCAGCAGTCCCCTTGGAAACACCATATATTTT.

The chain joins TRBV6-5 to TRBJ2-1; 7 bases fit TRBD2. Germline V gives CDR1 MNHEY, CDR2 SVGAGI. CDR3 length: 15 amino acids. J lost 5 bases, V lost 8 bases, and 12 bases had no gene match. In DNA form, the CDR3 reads TGTGCCAGCCGCCCCGCCGAGCGGGACCACAATGAGCAGTTCTTC. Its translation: CASRPAERDHNEQFF.

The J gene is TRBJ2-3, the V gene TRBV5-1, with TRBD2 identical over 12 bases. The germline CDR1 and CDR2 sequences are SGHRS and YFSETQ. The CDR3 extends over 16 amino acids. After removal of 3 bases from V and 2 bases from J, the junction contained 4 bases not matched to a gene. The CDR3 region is CASSSGLAGNTDTQYF. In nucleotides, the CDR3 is TGCGCCAGCAGCTCCGGACTAGCGGGGAACACAGATACGCAGTATTTT.

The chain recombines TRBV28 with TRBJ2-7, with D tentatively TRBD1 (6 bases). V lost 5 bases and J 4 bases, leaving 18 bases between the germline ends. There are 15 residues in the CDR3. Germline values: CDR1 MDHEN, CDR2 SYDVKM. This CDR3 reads CASSTTWTVLYEQYF. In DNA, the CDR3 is TGTGCCAGCAGTACGACCTGGACAGTGTTATACGAGCAGTACTTC.

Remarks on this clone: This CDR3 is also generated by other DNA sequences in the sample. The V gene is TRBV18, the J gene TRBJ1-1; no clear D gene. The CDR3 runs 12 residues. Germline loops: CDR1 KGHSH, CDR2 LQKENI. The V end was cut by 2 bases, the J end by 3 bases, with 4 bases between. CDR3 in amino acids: CASSPGDTEAFF. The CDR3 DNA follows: TGTGCCAGCTCACCAGGGGACACTGAAGCTTTCTTT.

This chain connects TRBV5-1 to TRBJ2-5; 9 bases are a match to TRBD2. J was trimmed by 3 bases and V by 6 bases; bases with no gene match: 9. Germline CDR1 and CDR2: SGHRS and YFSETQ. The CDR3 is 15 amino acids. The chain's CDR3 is CASTEAGGREETQYF. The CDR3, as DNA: TGCGCCAGCACCGAAGCGGGGGGCCGAGAAGAGACCCAGTACTTC. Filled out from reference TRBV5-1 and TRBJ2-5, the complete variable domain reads KAGVTQTPRYLIKTRGQQVTLSCSPISGHRSVSWYQQTPGQGLQFLFEYFSETQRNKGNFPGRFSGRQFSNSRSEMNVSTLELGDSALYLCASTEAGGREETQYFGPGTRLLVL.

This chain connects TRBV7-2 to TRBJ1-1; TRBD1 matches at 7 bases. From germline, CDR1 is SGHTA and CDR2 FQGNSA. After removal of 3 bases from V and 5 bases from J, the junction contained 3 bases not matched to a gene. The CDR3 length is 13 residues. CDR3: CASSLGTATEAFF. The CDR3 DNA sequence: TGTGCCAGCAGCTTGGGGACAGCTACTGAAGCTTTCTTT.

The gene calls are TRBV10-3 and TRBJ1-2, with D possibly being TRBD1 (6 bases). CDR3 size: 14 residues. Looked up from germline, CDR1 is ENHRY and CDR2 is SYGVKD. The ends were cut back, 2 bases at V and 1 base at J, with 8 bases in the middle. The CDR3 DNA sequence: TGTGCCATCAGTGAGGGACAGCTTAACTATGGCTACACCTTC. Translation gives CAISEGQLNYGYTF.

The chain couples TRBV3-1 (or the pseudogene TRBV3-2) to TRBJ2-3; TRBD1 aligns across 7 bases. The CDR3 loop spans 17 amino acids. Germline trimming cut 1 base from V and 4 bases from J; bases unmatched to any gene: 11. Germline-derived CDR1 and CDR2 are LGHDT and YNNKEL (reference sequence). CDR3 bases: TGTGCCAGCAGCCAAGGTCGTAGCAGGGGGTATGCAGATACGCAGTATTTT. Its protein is CASSQGRSRGYADTQYF.

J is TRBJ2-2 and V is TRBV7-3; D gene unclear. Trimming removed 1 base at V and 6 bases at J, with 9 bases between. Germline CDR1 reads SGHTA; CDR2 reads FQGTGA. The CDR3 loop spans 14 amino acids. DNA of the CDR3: TGTGCCAGCAGCTTAAATGTCGTGTCCGGGGAGCTGTTTTTT. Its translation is CASSLNVVSGELFF.

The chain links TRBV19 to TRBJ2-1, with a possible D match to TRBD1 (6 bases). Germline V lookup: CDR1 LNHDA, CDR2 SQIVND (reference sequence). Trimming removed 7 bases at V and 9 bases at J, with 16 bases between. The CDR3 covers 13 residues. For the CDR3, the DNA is TGTGCCAGTAATTCAGGGGATGGTGGTGAGCAGTTCTTC. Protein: CASNSGDGGEQFF.

The CDR3 sequence is CASSRSGQGANTIYF. The CDR3 DNA is TGTGCCAGCAGTCGATCGGGACAGGGGGCAAACACCATATATTTT. The rearrangement links TRBV2 to TRBJ1-3; TRBD1 agrees at 12 bases. After removal of 5 bases from V and 6 bases from J, the junction contained 5 bases not matched to a gene. The CDR3 covers 15 residues. Germline values: CDR1 SNHLY, CDR2 FYNNEI.

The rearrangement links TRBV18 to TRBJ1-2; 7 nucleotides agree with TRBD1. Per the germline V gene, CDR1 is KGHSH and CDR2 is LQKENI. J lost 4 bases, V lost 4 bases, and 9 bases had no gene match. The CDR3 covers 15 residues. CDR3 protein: CASSLRQGDGYGYTF. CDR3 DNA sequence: TGTGCCAGCTCACTTAGACAGGGTGATGGCTATGGCTACACCTTC. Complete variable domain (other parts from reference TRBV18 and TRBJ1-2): NAGVMQNPRHLVRRRGQEARLRCSPMKGHSHVYWYRQLPEEGLKFMVYLQKENIIDESGMPKERFSAEFPKEGPSILRIQQVVRGDSAAYFCASSLRQGDGYGYTFGSGTRLTVV.